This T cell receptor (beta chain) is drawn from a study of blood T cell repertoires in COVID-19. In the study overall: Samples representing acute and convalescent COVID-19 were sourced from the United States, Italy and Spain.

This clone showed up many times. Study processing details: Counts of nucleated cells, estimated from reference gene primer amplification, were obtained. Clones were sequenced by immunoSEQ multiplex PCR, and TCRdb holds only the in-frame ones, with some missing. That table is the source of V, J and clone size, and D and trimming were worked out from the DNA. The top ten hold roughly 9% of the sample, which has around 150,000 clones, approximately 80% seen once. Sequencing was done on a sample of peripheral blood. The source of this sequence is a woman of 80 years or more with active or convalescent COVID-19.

The CDR3: CASSLSGQGAYEQYF. CDR3 coding DNA: TGTGCCAGCAGCCTATCGGGGCAGGGGGCCTACGAGCAGTACTTC. The chain links TRBV4-2 to TRBJ2-7; 7 bases map to TRBD1. The CDR3 covers 15 residues. CDR1 is LGHNA, CDR2 YNFKEQ, per germline. J was trimmed by 2 bases and V by 4 bases; bases with no gene match: 8.